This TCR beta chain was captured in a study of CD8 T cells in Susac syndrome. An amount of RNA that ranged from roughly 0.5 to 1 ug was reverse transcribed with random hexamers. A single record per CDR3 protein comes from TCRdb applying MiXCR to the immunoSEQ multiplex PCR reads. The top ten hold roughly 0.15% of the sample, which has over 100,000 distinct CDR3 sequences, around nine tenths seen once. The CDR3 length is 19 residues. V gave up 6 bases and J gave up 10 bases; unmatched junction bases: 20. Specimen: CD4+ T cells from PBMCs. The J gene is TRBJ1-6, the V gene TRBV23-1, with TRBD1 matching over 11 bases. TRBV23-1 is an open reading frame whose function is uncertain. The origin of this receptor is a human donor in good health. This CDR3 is CASRPKRGDRGDLRSPLHF. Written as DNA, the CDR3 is TGCGCCAGCAGACCTAAAAGGGGGGACAGGGGGGATTTGAGGTCACCCCTCCACTTT.